These 15 T cell receptor beta chains share one sample of origin, sequenced in a study of T cells in Graves' hyperthyroidism and ophthalmopathy. RNA transcripts yielded amplified TCR beta CDR3 regions. The HTBI primer set served for first-round RT-PCR of the TCR CDR3. MiXCR was run by TCRdb on the multiplex PCR reads, yielding one entry per CDR3 protein. The sample holds roughly 520,000 distinct CDR3 sequences, around a quarter seen once. Sequenced sample: blood. These receptors all come from a woman in her twenties or thirties with Graves' ophthalmopathy.

There are a few counts of this clonotype. The chain employs TRBV5-1 and TRBJ2-5, with 7 bases that match TRBD1. CDR1 is SGHRS, CDR2 YFSETQ, per germline. This CDR3 comprises 15 residues. Unmatched junction bases numbered 10, after V lost 3 bases and J lost 5 bases. The CDR3 reads CASSWATGVGETQYF. The CDR3 nucleotides read TGCGCCAGCAGCTGGGCTACAGGGGTCGGCGAGACCCAGTACTTC.

The chain has TRBV19 and TRBJ2-7; 7 bases align to TRBD2. In germline, CDR1 is LNHDA, CDR2 SQIVND (reference sequence). This CDR3 is built from 14 residues. Losses at the gene ends were 7 bases for V and 5 bases for J; bases not matched to a gene: 11. The CDR3 sequence is CASTPTGGRDEQYF. CDR3 nucleotide sequence: TGTGCCAGTACCCCGACGGGCGGGAGAGACGAGCAGTACTTC.

This clonotype was seen a handful of times. CDR3 nucleotide sequence: TGTGCCAGCAGTTTGCGTTTAGGCTCCTATAATTCACCCCTCCACTTT. It specifies CASSLRLGSYNSPLHF. The V gene is TRBV27, the J gene TRBJ1-6, with no clear D. Trimming removed 3 bases from V and 0 bases from J, with 9 bases in between. The germline V gene encodes CDR1 MNHEY and CDR2 SMNVEV (reference sequence). This CDR3 has 16 residues.

This clonotype was recorded many times. The V and J genes are TRBV7-9 and TRBJ2-7, with 7 positions matching TRBD2. Germline-derived CDR1 and CDR2 are SEHNR and FQNEAQ (reference sequence). V was pared by 3 bases and J by 3 bases, with 5 bases of the junction left unmatched. This CDR3 is built from 14 residues. The chain's CDR3 is CASSFLGGDYEQYF. For the CDR3, the DNA is TGTGCCAGCAGCTTCCTGGGGGGGGACTACGAGCAGTACTTC.

This clonotype was recorded many times. The gene calls are TRBV19 and TRBJ2-7; tentative D call: TRBD1 (5 bases). This CDR3 is 12 amino acids long. Trimming stripped 7 bases from V and 3 bases from J, with 10 bases between. In germline, CDR1 is LNHDA, CDR2 SQIVND (reference sequence). The CDR3 spells CASKGRDYEQYF. The CDR3 nucleotides read TGTGCCAGTAAAGGCAGGGACTACGAGCAGTACTTC.

This clonotype was seen at least ten times. V gene TRBV30 combines with J gene TRBJ1-1; a possible D gene is TRBD1 (5 bases). V was trimmed by 0 bases and J by 1 base, leaving 9 bases between them. CDR1 and CDR2 from the germline V gene are GTSNPN and SVGIG (reference sequence). The CDR3 spans 14 residues. The CDR3 here is CAWSVLRANTEAFF. CDR3 coding DNA: TGTGCCTGGAGTGTACTCAGGGCGAACACTGAAGCTTTCTTT.

This clonotype was seen ten or more times. This sequence joins TRBV20-1 and TRBJ2-5, with 10 bases that match TRBD2. Germline V gives CDR1 DFQATT, CDR2 SNEGSKA (reference sequence). The CDR3 runs to 14 residues. V trimming: 3 bases; J trimming: 3 bases; junction bases outside the gene matches: 4. The DNA of the CDR3 is TGCAGTGCTAGTGGAGCGGGGGGGGAAGAGACCCAGTACTTC. This encodes CSASGAGGEETQYF.

J is TRBJ1-3 and V is TRBV6-5; D possibly corresponds to TRBD1 (5 bases). Trimming left V 2 bases short and J 4 bases short, with 12 bases between. This CDR3 has 15 residues. Germline loops: CDR1 MNHEY, CDR2 SVGAGI. CDR3: CASSYGGMKGNTIYF. The CDR3 coding sequence is TGTGCCAGCAGTTACGGGGGGATGAAGGGAAACACCATATATTTT.

This clonotype was detected ten times or more. The chain combines TRBV27 with TRBJ2-7, with a tentative D call TRBD1 (6 bases). V was shortened by 3 bases and J by 2 bases, with 11 bases between the two germline ends. The germline V gene encodes CDR1 MNHEY and CDR2 SMNVEV (reference sequence). The CDR3 is 14 residues long. CDR3 nucleotide sequence: TGTGCCAGCAGTTTTTCAGGGGTGACCTACGAGCAGTACTTC. As protein: CASSFSGVTYEQYF.

This clonotype was seen more than once but under ten times. The chain combines TRBV12-3 or TRBV12-4 with TRBJ1-2, with D perhaps matching TRBD1 (5 bases). Trimming cost V 8 bases and J 7 bases, with 14 bases left between them. The CDR3 consists of 12 residues. The CDR3 nucleotides read TGTGCCAGCGTGGATGATAGGGGTGGCTACACCTTC. Its protein is CASVDDRGGYTF.

The rearrangement links TRBV7-9 to TRBJ1-6; 10 bases map to TRBD1. The V gene's germline CDR1 is SEHNR and CDR2 FQNEAQ (reference sequence). Trimming took 5 bases from V and 7 from J; bases not matched to a gene: 5. The length of the CDR3 is 15 residues. The CDR3 region has the DNA TGTGCCAGCAGCCCTGGGACAGGGGAAAATTCACCCCTCCACTTT. This sequence encodes CASSPGTGENSPLHF. Looking up the rest from reference TRBV7-9 and TRBJ1-6 gives the full variable domain: DTGVSQNPRHKITKRGQNVTFRCDPISEHNRLYWYRQTLGQGPEFLTYFQNEAQLEKSRLLSDRFSAERPKGSFSTLEIQRTEQGDSAMYLCASSPGTGENSPLHFGNGTRLTVT.

There are many counts of this clonotype. J is TRBJ2-5 and V is TRBV6-1, with 10 bases aligning to TRBD1. Trimming cost V 3 bases and J 5 bases; bases outside gene matches: 6. The CDR3 length is 15 residues. From germline, CDR1 is MNHNS and CDR2 SASEGT. Here the CDR3 DNA reads TGTGCCAGCAGTGACCATGGGACAGGGGATGAGACCCAGTACTTC. It translates to CASSDHGTGDETQYF.

This clonotype was seen a handful of times. CDR3 residues: CAISEDVYGYTF. The CDR3 region has the DNA TGTGCCATCAGTGAGGACGTCTATGGCTACACCTTC. This chain connects TRBV10-3 to TRBJ1-2, with D uncertain. V was clipped by 2 bases and J by 4 bases, with 5 bases between them. CDR1 is ENHRY, CDR2 SYGVKD, per germline. The CDR3 totals 12 residues.

The chain couples TRBV12-3 or TRBV12-4 to TRBJ1-1; D call uncertain. Trimming left V 4 bases short and J 5 bases short, with 11 bases between. The CDR3 loop spans 13 amino acids. CDR3 residues: CASSYAGRTEAFF. The CDR3 coding sequence is TGTGCCAGCAGTTACGCCGGGCGAACTGAAGCTTTCTTT.

V gene TRBV12-3 or TRBV12-4 combines with J gene TRBJ2-7, with no clear D. The CDR3 runs 14 residues. V shed 3 bases and J shed 2 bases, with 11 bases lying between them. In DNA, the CDR3 is TGTGCCAGCAGTTTGTCGGCAATTCCCTACGAGCAGTACTTC. It is translated as CASSLSAIPYEQYF.